This T cell receptor (beta chain) is from a study of human T cells and chemical hapten exposure. Per the germline V gene, CDR1 is MGHRA and CDR2 is YSYEKL. The CDR3 is 19 amino acids. V trimming: 4 bases; J trimming: 7 bases; junction bases outside the gene matches: 13. Time point defined: patch test 2, 6 weeks after DPC sensitization. The treatment here: therapeutic diphenylcyclopropenone sensitization with weekly scalp DPC. This clonotype has a count of ten or more. It was the library that attached unique molecular identifiers to individual cDNA molecules. TCRdb reprocessed the RACE reads via MiXCR and lists one record per CDR3 protein. This table holds just over 40,000 distinct CDR3 sequences, approximately 3.5% found once.

The receptor's source is a man in his forties or fifties with alopecia areata. Some clones in this sample may be carry-over from other donors' samples. This material consisted of whole blood, taken in connection with sensitization to the hapten diphenylcyclopropenone (DPC). The V and J genes are TRBV4-1 and TRBJ2-1; 16 nucleotides line up with TRBD2. CDR3 coding DNA: TGCGCCAGCAGCCTTGCCGGGACTAGCGGGAGGGCCAAGGAGAATGAGCAGTTCTTC. It encodes CASSLAGTSGRAKENEQFF.